The 4 T cell receptor beta chains below were found in one sample sequenced in a study of OX40 agonist ivuxolimab in advanced cancers. Assay used: immunoSEQ multiplex PCR; TCRdb lists only in-frame clones, some missing. In the table there are tens of thousands of clones, roughly 86% of which are singletons. This specimen consisted of CD4+ or CD8+ T cells sorted from blood, obtained in a trial of the OX40 agonist ivuxolimab. The receptors originated from an adult with an advanced solid tumor such as melanoma, head and neck, liver or kidney cancer.

V is TRBV2 and J is TRBJ2-7; D possibly corresponds to TRBD1 (5 bases). The V end lost 2 bases, the J end lost 3 bases, and 8 bases lay between the germline ends. This CDR3 is 13 amino acids long. In germline, CDR1 is SNHLY, CDR2 FYNNEI. CDR3 sequence reads: CASSELGVYEQYF. CDR3 nucleotides: TGTGCCAGCAGTGAACTAGGGGTCTACGAGCAGTACTTC.

The chain has TRBV27 and TRBJ1-2; D possibly corresponds to TRBD1 (6 bases). The CDR3 runs 13 residues. The ends were cut back, 10 bases at V and 2 bases at J, with 14 bases in the middle. From germline, CDR1 is MNHEY and CDR2 SMNVEV (reference sequence). DNA for the CDR3: TGTGCCACCACACCAGGGGCCAACTATGGCTACACCTTC. Its translation: CATTPGANYGYTF.

This chain uses TRBV10-1 with TRBJ2-7; D is possibly TRBD2 (5 bases). The CDR3 has 15 residues. V dropped 2 bases and J dropped 2 bases, with 13 bases sitting between them. Germline CDR1 WNHNN, CDR2 SYGVQD (reference sequence). The CDR3 sequence is CASSERGIPPYEQYF. The DNA for the CDR3 is TGCGCCAGCAGTGAGCGAGGGATACCCCCCTACGAGCAGTACTTC.

The J gene is TRBJ1-1, the V gene TRBV29-1, with unresolved D. V was shortened by 3 bases and J by 0 bases, with 14 bases between the two germline ends. The CDR3 has 15 amino acids. Germline V gene sequence: CDR1 SQVTM, CDR2 ANQGSEA. CDR3 coding DNA: TGCAGCGTTGATTATAGGCAGCTGATGAACACTGAAGCTTTCTTT. Translated: CSVDYRQLMNTEAFF.